The sequence of this TCR beta chain was determined in a study of T cells after posttransplantation cyclophosphamide. Remarks on this clone: Its antigen is not identified.

On the day of bone marrow donation, the related graft donor provided peripheral blood. V shed 5 bases and J 6 bases; nucleotides not matched to a gene: 6. Germline V gene sequence: CDR1 MNHEY, CDR2 SMNVEV (reference sequence). This CDR3 has 14 residues. This table comes from immunoSEQ multiplex PCR, and its TCRdb copy is limited to in-frame clones, with some not included. The sample contains 51,000 or so clones, around 94% of which appear only once. Study-wide findings and caveats: Later blood repertoires were often dominated by clones from the donor CD8+ memory compartment. Recipient CMV seropositivity and CMV reactivation strongly tracked TRB clonality. Skin or GI-infiltrating T cells shared few TRB sequences with blood.

Sequencing was carried out using PBMCs. This chain joins TRBV27 and TRBJ2-1; 8 nucleotides agree with TRBD1. The TCR sequence derives from a woman in her twenties or thirties in good health and a related stem cell transplant donor. The CDR3 sequence is CASSAQTGVNEQFF. CDR3 nucleotides: TGTGCCAGCAGTGCCCAGACAGGGGTCAATGAGCAGTTCTTC.